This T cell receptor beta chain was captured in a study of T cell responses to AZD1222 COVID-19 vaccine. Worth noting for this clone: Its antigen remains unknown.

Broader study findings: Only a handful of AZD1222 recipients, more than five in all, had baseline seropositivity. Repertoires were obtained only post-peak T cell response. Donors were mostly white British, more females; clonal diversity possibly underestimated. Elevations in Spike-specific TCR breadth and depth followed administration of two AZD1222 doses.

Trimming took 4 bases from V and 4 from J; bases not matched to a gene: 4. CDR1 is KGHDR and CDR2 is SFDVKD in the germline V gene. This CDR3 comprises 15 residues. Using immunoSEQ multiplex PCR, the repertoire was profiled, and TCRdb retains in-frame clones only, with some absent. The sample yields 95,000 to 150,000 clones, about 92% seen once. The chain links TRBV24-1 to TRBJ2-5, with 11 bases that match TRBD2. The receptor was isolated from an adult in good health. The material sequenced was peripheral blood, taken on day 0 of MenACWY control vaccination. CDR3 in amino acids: CATSETGTSGETQYF. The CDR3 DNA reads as TGTGCCACCAGTGAGACAGGGACTAGCGGAGAGACCCAGTACTTC.